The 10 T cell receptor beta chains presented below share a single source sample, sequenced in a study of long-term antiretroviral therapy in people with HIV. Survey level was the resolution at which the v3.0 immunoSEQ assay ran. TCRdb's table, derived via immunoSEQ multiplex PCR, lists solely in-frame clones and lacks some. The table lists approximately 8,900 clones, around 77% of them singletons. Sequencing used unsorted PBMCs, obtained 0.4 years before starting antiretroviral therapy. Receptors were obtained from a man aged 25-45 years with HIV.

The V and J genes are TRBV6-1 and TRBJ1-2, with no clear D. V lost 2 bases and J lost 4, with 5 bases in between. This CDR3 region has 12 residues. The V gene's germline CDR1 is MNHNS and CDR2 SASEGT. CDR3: CASSERGYGYTF. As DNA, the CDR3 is TGTGCCAGCAGTGAACGAGGCTATGGCTACACCTTC.

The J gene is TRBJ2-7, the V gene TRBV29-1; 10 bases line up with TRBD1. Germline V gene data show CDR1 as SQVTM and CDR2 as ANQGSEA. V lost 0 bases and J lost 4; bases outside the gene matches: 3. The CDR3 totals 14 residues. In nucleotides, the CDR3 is TGCAGCGTTGAAGAGACAGGGGGCATATACGAGCAGTACTTC. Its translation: CSVEETGGIYEQYF.

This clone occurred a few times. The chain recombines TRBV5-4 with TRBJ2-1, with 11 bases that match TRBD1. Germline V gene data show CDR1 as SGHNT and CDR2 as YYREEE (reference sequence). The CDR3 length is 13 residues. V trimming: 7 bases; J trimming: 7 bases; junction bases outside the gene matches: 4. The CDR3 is CASQGTGGNEQFF. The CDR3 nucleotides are TGTGCCAGCCAAGGGACAGGGGGTAATGAGCAGTTCTTC.

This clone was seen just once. The CDR3 protein is CASSSEAGSWNTF. CDR3 bases: TGTGCCAGCAGCTCCGAGGCAGGGAGTTGGAACACCTTC. The rearrangement joins TRBV5-6 to TRBJ1-2, with D maybe TRBD1 (5 bases). Germline CDR1 SGHDT, CDR2 YYEEEE. V lost 3 bases and J lost 12, with 18 bases in between. The CDR3 has 13 residues.

The DNA for the CDR3 is TGTGCCAGTAGTCTTTCTAGCGGGGCCGGAGAGACCCAGTACTTC. Amino acids: CASSLSSGAGETQYF. This rearrangement joins TRBV19 to TRBJ2-5; TRBD2 agrees at 9 bases. The V gene's germline CDR1 is LNHDA and CDR2 SQIVND (reference sequence). Trimming cost V 5 bases and J 4 bases; bases outside gene matches: 8. This CDR3 is 15 amino acids long.

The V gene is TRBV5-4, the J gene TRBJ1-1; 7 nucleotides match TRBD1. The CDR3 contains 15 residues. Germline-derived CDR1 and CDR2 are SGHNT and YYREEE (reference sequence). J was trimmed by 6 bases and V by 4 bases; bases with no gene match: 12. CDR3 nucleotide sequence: TGTGCCAGCAGCCCAGGTTACAGGGGAGGGTCTGAAGCTTTCTTT. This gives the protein CASSPGYRGGSEAFF.

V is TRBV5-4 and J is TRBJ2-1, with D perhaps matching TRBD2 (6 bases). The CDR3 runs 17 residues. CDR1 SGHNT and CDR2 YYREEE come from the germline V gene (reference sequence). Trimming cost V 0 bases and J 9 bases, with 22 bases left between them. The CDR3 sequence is CASSLALRDSRGSEQFF. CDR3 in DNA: TGTGCCAGCAGCTTGGCCTTGCGGGACTCCCGAGGTAGTGAGCAGTTCTTC.

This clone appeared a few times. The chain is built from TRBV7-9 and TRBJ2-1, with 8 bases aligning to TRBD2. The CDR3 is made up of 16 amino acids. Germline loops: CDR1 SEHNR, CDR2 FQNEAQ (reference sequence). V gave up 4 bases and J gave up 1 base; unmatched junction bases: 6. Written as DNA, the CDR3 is TGTGCCAGCAGCTCACAGCGGGAGAGTTCCTACAATGAGCAGTTCTTC. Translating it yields CASSSQRESSYNEQFF.

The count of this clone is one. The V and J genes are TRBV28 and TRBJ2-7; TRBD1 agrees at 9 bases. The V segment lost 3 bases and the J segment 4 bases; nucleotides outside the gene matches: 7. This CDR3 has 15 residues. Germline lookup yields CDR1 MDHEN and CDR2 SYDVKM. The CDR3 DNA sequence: TGTGCCAGCAGTTTTCCGGACAGGGGTGTATACGAGCAGTACTTC. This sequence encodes CASSFPDRGVYEQYF.

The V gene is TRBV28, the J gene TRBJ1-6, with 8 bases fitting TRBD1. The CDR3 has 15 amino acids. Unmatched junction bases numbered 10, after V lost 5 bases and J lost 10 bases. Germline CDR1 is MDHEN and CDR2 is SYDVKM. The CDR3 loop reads CASSPRQGRGSPLHF. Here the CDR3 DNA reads TGTGCCAGCAGTCCTAGACAGGGGAGGGGATCACCCCTCCACTTT.